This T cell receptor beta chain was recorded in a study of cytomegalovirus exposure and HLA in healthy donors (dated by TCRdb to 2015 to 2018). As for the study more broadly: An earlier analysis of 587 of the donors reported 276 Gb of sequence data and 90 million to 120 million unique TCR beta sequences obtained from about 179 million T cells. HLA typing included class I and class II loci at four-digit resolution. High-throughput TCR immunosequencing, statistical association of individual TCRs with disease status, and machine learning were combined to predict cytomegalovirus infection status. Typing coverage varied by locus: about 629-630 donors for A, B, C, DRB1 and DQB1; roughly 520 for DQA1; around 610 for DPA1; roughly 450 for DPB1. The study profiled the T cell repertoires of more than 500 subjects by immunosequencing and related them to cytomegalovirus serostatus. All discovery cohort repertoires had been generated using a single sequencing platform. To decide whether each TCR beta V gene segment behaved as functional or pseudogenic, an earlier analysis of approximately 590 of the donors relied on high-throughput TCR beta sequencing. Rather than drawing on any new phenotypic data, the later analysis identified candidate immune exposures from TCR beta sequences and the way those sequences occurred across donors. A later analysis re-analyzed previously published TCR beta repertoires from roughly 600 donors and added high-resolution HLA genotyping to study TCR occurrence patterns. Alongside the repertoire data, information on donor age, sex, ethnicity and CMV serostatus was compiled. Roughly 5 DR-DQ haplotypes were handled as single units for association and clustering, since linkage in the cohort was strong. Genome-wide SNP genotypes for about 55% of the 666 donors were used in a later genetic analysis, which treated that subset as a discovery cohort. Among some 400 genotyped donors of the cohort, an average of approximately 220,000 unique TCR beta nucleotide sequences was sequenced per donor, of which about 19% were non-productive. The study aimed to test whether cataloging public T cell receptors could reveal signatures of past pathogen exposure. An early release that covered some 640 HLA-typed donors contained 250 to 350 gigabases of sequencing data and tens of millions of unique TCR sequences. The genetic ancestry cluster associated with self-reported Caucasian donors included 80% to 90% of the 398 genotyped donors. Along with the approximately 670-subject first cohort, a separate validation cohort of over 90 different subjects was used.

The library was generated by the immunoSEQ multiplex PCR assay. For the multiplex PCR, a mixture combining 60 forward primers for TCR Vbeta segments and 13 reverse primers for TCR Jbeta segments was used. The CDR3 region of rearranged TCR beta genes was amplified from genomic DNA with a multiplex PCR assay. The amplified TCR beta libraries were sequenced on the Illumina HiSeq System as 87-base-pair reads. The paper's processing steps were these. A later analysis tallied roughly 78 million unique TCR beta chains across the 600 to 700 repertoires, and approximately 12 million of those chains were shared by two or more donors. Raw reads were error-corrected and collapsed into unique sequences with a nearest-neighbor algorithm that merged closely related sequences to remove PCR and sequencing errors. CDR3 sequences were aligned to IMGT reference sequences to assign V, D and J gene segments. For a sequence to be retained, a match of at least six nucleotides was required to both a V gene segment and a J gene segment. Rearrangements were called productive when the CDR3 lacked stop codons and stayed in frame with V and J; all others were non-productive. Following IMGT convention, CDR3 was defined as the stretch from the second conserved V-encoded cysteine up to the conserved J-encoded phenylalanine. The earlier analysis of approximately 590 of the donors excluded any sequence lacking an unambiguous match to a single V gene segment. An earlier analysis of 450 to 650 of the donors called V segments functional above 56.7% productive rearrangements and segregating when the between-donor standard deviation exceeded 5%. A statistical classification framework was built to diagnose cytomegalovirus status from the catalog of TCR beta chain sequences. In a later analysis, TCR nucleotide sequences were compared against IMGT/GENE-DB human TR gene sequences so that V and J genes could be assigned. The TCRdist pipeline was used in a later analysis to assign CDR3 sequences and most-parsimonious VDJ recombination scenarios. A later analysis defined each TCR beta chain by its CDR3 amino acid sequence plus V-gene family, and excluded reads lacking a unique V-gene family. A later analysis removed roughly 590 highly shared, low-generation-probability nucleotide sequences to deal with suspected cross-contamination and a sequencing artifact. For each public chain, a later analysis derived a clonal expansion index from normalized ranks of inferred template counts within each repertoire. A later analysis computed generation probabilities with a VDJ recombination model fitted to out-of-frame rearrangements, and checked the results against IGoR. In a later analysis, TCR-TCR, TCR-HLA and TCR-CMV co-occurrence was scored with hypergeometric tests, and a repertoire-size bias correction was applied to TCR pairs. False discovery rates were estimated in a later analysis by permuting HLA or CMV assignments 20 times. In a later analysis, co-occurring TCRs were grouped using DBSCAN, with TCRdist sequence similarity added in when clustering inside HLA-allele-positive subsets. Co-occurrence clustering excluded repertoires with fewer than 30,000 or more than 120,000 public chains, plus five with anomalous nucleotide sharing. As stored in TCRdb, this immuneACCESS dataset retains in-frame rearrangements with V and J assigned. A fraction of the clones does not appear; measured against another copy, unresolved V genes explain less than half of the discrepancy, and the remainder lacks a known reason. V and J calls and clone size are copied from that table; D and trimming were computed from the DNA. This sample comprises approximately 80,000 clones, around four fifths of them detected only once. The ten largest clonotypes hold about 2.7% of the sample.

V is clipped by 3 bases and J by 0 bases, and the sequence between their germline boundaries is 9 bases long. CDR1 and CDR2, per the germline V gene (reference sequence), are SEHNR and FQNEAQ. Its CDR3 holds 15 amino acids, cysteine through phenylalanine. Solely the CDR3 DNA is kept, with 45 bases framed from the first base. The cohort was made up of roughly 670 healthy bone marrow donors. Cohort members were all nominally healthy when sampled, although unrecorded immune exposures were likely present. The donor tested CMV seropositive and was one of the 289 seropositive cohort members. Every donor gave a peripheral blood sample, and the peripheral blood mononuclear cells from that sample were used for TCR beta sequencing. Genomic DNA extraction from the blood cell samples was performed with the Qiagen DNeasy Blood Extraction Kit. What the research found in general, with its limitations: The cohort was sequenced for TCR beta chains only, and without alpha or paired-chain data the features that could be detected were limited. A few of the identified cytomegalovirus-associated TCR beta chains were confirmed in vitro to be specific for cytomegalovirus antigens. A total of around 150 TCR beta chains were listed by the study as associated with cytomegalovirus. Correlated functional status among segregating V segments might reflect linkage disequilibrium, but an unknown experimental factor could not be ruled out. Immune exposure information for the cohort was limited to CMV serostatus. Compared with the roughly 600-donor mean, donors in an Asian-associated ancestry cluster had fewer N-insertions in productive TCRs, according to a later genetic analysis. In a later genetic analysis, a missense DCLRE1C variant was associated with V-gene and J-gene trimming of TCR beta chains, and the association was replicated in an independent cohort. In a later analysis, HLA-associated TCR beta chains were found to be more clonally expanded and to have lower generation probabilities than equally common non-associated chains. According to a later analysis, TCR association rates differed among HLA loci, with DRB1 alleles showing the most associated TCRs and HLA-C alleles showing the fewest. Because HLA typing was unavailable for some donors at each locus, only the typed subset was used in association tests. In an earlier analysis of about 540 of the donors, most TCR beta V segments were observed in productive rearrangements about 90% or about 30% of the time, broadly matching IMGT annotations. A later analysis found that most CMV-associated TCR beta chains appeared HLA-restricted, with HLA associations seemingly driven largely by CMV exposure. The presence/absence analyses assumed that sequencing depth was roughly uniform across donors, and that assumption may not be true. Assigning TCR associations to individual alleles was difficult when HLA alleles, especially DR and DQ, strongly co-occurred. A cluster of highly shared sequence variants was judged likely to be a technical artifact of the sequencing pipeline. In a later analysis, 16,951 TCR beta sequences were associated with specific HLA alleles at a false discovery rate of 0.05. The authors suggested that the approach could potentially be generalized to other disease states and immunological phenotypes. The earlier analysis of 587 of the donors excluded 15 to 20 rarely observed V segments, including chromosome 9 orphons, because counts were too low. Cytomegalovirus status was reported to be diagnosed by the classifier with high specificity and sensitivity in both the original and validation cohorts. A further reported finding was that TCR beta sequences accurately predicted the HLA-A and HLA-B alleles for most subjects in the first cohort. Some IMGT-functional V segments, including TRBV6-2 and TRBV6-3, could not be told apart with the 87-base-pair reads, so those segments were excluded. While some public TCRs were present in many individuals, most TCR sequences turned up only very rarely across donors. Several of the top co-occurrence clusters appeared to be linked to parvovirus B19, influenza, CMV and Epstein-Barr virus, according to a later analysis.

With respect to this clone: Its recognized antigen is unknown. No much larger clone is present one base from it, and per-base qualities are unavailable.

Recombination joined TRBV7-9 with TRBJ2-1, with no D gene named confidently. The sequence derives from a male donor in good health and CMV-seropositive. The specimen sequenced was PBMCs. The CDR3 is CASSFAVLSYNEQFF. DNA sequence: TGTGCCAGCAGCTTCGCGGTACTCTCCTACAATGAGCAGTTCTTC.